The 20 T cell receptor beta chains presented below share a single source sample, sequenced in a study of blood T cells in healthy people across ages. A second roughly 6 to 12 cycle PCR used barcoded and J-beta primers. TCRdb re-called the 5' RACE reads through MiXCR, storing one row per CDR3 protein. The data contain some 1 million distinct CDR3 sequences, around 45% of them singletons. Sequenced sample: blood. All receptors derive from a woman in her fifties or sixties in good health.

Regarding this clonotype: A much larger clonotype is one base distant, so this may be a read error. This chain connects TRBV7-8 to TRBJ2-5, with 11 bases that match TRBD1. The germline V gene encodes CDR1 SGHVS and CDR2 FQNEAQ. J was trimmed by 13 bases and V by 5 bases; bases with no gene match: 6. CDR3 length: 12 amino acids. The CDR3 protein is CASSKGQGGVYF. Written as DNA, the CDR3 is TGTGCCAGCAGCAAGGGACAGGGGGGTGTGTACTTC.

The genes are TRBV6-5 and TRBJ2-7; 7 bases map to TRBD2. J gave up 0 bases and V 6 bases, and 8 bases lay outside the gene matches. The CDR3 spans 15 residues. Looked up from germline, CDR1 is MNHEY and CDR2 is SVGAGI. The CDR3 reads CASSRTSDPSYEQYF. The CDR3 DNA reads as TGTGCCAGCAGCCGAACTAGCGACCCCTCCTACGAGCAGTACTTC.

V is TRBV6-2 or TRBV6-3 and J is TRBJ2-7; no clear D gene. V lost 8 bases to trimming and J lost 7 bases, with 9 bases between them. The CDR3 runs 10 residues. The germline V gene has CDR1 MNHEY and CDR2 SVGEGT. CDR3 sequence reads: CASASWEQYF. The CDR3 DNA reads TGTGCCAGCGCTAGTTGGGAGCAGTACTTC.

This clonotype was picked up a small number of times. The chain recombines TRBV9 with TRBJ2-3; the D gene is possibly TRBD1 (6 bases). In germline, CDR1 is SGDLS, CDR2 YYNGEE. V was cut by 0 bases and J by 6 bases, with 14 bases left in between. The CDR3 is made up of 15 amino acids. The CDR3 is CASSVEGGWRDTQYF. In nucleotides, the CDR3 is TGTGCCAGCAGCGTAGAAGGGGGATGGAGGGATACGCAGTATTTT.

This chain connects TRBV5-1 to TRBJ1-1; no reliable D call. The V gene lost 2 bases and the J gene lost 3 bases, with 8 bases spanning the gap. Germline V gene sequence: CDR1 SGHRS, CDR2 YFSETQ. The CDR3 loop spans 13 amino acids. This CDR3 is CASSFTRDTEAFF. The DNA for the CDR3 is TGCGCCAGCAGCTTTACGAGGGACACTGAAGCTTTCTTT.

This clonotype was detected only once. This chain joins TRBV11-3 and TRBJ2-3; tentative D call: TRBD2 (6 bases). CDR3 length equals 17 residues. CDR1 and CDR2 (germline): SGHNT, YENEEA. Trimming shortened V by 5 bases and J by 6 bases, and 24 bases separated the two germline ends. CDR3 sequence (DNA): TGTGCCAGCAGCCCAAGGTTCCGGGACTCAGGTGCCGATACGCAGTATTTT. This gives the protein CASSPRFRDSGADTQYF.

CDR3 sequence: CASSEARRGQSSYEQYF. In nucleotides, the CDR3 is TGTGCCAGCAGTGAAGCACGCAGGGGACAGTCCTCCTACGAGCAGTACTTC. This chain joins TRBV6-1 and TRBJ2-4, with 7 bases lining up with TRBD1. The assigned J gene may be wrong: the sequence end matches TRBJ2-7 better. The CDR3 consists of 17 residues. Germline assignment: CDR1 MNHNS and CDR2 SASEGT.

The sample holds a few counts of this clonotype. V gene TRBV7-2 combines with J gene TRBJ2-7; TRBD2 aligns across 9 bases. The CDR3 runs to 14 residues. The germline V gene encodes CDR1 SGHTA and CDR2 FQGNSA. The J segment lost 6 bases and the V segment lost 3 bases, leaving 6 bases of the junction unmatched. The CDR3 region has the DNA TGTGCCAGCAGCTTTTATAGCGGGAGATCCGAGCAGTACTTC. This translates into CASSFYSGRSEQYF. Filled out from reference TRBV7-2 and TRBJ2-7, the complete variable domain reads GAGVSQSPSNKVTEKGKDVELRCDPISGHTALYWYRQSLGQGLEFLIYFQGNSAPDKSGLPSDRFSAERTGGSVSTLTIQRTQQEDSAVYLCASSFYSGRSEQYFGPGTRLTVT.

This chain links TRBV5-1 with TRBJ2-1, with 7 bases aligning to TRBD2. Germline CDR1 is SGHRS and CDR2 is YFSETQ. The V segment lost 3 bases and the J segment 10 bases; nucleotides outside the gene matches: 10. There are 14 residues in the CDR3. The CDR3 reads CASSYRTGDYEQFF. For the CDR3, the DNA is TGCGCCAGCAGCTACCGGACTGGGGACTACGAGCAGTTCTTC.

The chain joins TRBV2 to TRBJ1-1; 7 nucleotides agree with TRBD1. The germline gives CDR1 SNHLY, CDR2 FYNNEI. The CDR3 spans 11 residues. Trimming at V came to 5 bases and at J to 11 bases, leaving 5 bases not matched to a gene. CDR3 residues: CASSYDRVAFF. CDR3 sequence (DNA): TGTGCCAGCAGTTACGACAGGGTTGCTTTCTTT.

The chain joins TRBV14 to TRBJ2-5; no definite D call. The V and J ends lost 1 base and 1 base respectively, with 10 bases between them. This CDR3 has 15 amino acids. In germline, CDR1 is SGHDN, CDR2 FVKESK. For the CDR3, the DNA is TGTGCCAGCAGCCAAGCTGGGCAGAGCCAAGAGACCCAGTACTTC. The encoded protein is CASSQAGQSQETQYF. Supplemented by reference TRBV14 and TRBJ2-5, the full variable domain reads EAGVTQFPSHSVIEKGQTVTLRCDPISGHDNLYWYRRVMGKEIKFLLHFVKESKQDESGMPNNRFLAERTGGTYSTLKVQPAELEDSGVYFCASSQAGQSQETQYFGPGTRLLVL.

The chain links TRBV6-5 to TRBJ2-3; TRBD2 matches 7 bases. The CDR3 runs 15 residues. Germline CDR1 is MNHEY and CDR2 is SVGAGI. J gave up 0 bases and V 7 bases, and 7 bases lay outside the gene matches. DNA of the CDR3: TGTGCCAGCATGGGTAGCGGGCCTAGCACAGATACGCAGTATTTT. Translation gives CASMGSGPSTDTQYF.

V gene TRBV3-1 combines with J gene TRBJ2-1; 15 bases fit TRBD2. Trimming removed 10 bases from V and 7 bases from J; junction bases left unmatched: 11. The V gene's germline CDR1 is LGHDT and CDR2 YNNKEL (reference sequence). The CDR3 is 16 residues long. DNA for the CDR3: TGTGCCACAGAAGCAGGACTAGCGGGAGGGCGAAATGAGCAGTTCTTC. As protein: CATEAGLAGGRNEQFF.

The V gene is TRBV12-5, the J gene TRBJ2-2, with D perhaps TRBD1 or TRBD2 (5 bases each). The length of the CDR3 is 15 residues. Germline V gene lookup returns CDR1 LGHNT and CDR2 FRNRAP. Trimming removed 0 bases from V and 3 bases from J, with 8 bases in between. CDR3 region: CASGLVLGDTGELFF. CDR3 DNA sequence: TGTGCTAGTGGTTTGGTACTAGGGGACACCGGGGAGCTGTTTTTT.

This clonotype appeared a few times. The V gene is TRBV20-1, the J gene TRBJ2-3; D is tentatively TRBD1 or TRBD2 (7 bases each). Germline V gene data show CDR1 as DFQATT and CDR2 as SNEGSKA (reference sequence). There are 17 residues in the CDR3. Trimming removed 4 bases from V and 2 bases from J, with 22 bases in between. CDR3 in DNA: TGCAGTGCTACCTCGGGCCTAGCGGAGGGGGCCACAGATACGCAGTATTTT. Translated: CSATSGLAEGATDTQYF.

The rearrangement links TRBV3-1 to TRBJ2-5, with TRBD1 identical over 11 bases. CDR1 LGHDT and CDR2 YNNKEL come from the germline V gene (reference sequence). CDR3 length: 15 amino acids. V lost 3 bases to trimming and J lost 2 bases; unmatched junction nucleotides: 2. This chain's CDR3 is CASSQRDRGQETQYF. The CDR3 bases are TGTGCCAGCAGCCAGCGGGACAGGGGGCAAGAGACCCAGTACTTC.

The genes are TRBV6-1 and TRBJ2-7; unclear D gene. The V end lost 0 bases, the J end lost 2 bases, and 5 bases lay between the germline ends. CDR1 MNHNS and CDR2 SASEGT come from the germline V gene. This CDR3 comprises 13 residues. The CDR3 here is CASSEAQAYEQYF. In nucleotides, the CDR3 is TGTGCCAGCAGTGAAGCGCAGGCCTACGAGCAGTACTTC.

The genes are TRBV27 and TRBJ2-7; 13 nucleotides line up with TRBD2. V trimming: 6 bases; J trimming: 4 bases; junction bases outside the gene matches: 6. Per the germline V gene, CDR1 is MNHEY and CDR2 is SMNVEV (reference sequence). CDR3 length: 15 amino acids. In DNA, the CDR3 is TGTGCCAGCAGGTTACTAGCGGGAGGGCTGTACGAGCAGTACTTC. This encodes CASRLLAGGLYEQYF.

The chain recombines TRBV20-1 with TRBJ2-3, with D perhaps given as TRBD1 or TRBD2 (6 bases each). This CDR3 is 14 amino acids long. V lost 5 bases, J lost 4 bases, and 16 bases lay in between. Germline CDR1 and CDR2: DFQATT and SNEGSKA (reference sequence). The DNA for the CDR3 is TGCAGTGCTGAGGGAGGACAGTACGCAGATACGCAGTATTTT. Translated: CSAEGGQYADTQYF.

The chain carries TRBV12-3 or TRBV12-4 and TRBJ2-1; the match to TRBD2 covers 12 bases. After removal of 2 bases from V and 0 bases from J, the junction contained 5 bases not matched to a gene. This CDR3 is built from 18 residues. As DNA, the CDR3 is TGTGCCAGCAGTTTACTAGCGGGAGGGCTTAGCTCCTACAATGAGCAGTTCTTC. Translating it yields CASSLLAGGLSSYNEQFF.